This T cell receptor (beta chain) was sequenced for a study of T cells in Graves' hyperthyroidism and ophthalmopathy. This clonotype was recorded many times. It was uncontrolled infection, other autoimmune disease, pregnancy or lactation that excluded patients. V gave up 0 bases and J gave up 8 bases, with 11 bases separating them. The CDR3 runs to 15 residues. Amplification targeted TCR beta CDR3 regions from RNA transcripts. HTBI primers drove first-round RT-PCR of the TCR CDR3. Each CDR3 protein gets one entry after TCRdb re-called the multiplex PCR reads with MiXCR. The repertoire holds about 570,000 distinct CDR3 sequences, with roughly 50% as singletons.

The sequence came from an adult woman with Graves' disease, either hyperthyroidism or ophthalmopathy (not recorded which). Sequenced: peripheral blood or thyroid tissue (not recorded which). The chain combines TRBV12-3 or TRBV12-4 with TRBJ1-6; D possibly corresponds to TRBD1 (6 bases). The CDR3 protein is CASSLAWGGHSPLHF. The DNA of the CDR3 is TGTGCCAGCAGTTTAGCGTGGGGGGGGCATTCACCCCTCCACTTT.